This T cell receptor (beta chain) came from a study of blood T cell repertoires in COVID-19. At the level of the study: The origin of the acute and convalescent COVID-19 samples was the United States, Italy and Spain. The analysed material was cDNA or gDNA that came from T cells, B-cell-depleted T cells, or PBMCs.

The CDR3 spans 13 residues. The V gene's germline CDR1 is MNHEY and CDR2 SVGAGI. V lost 8 bases and J 4 bases, leaving 15 bases between the germline ends. As processed by the authors: Estimates of nucleated cell counts were drawn from the amplification of reference gene primers. Measured with immunoSEQ multiplex PCR; TCRdb has only the in-frame clones, and not every one. That table supplies the V and J calls and clone size; D and trimming were determined from the DNA. This sample has fewer than 150,000 clones, with about 79% found just once. This TCR was sampled from a man between 65 and 85 years old with acute or convalescent COVID-19. The sequencing input was peripheral blood. The chain links TRBV6-5 to TRBJ2-7; perhaps TRBD1 as D (7 bases). The CDR3 DNA reads TGTGCCAGCCAGGGGGGACGATTGTACGAGCAGTACTTC. This codes for CASQGGRLYEQYF.